Shown below are 26 T cell receptor beta chains from a single sample sequenced in a study of CD8 T cells in Susac syndrome. The RNA input was roughly 0.45 to 1 ug, and it was reverse transcribed with random hexamers. TCRdb independently ran MiXCR on the immunoSEQ multiplex PCR reads; one entry per CDR3 protein. The table includes about 300,000 distinct CDR3 sequences, 92% detected once. What was sequenced was CD4+ T cells from PBMCs. The receptor source for this set is a human donor with multiple sclerosis.

CDR3 protein: CASSYSGRQETQYF. CDR3 DNA sequence: TGTGCCAGCAGTTACTCGGGACGGCAAGAGACCCAGTACTTC. The chain is built from TRBV6-5 and TRBJ2-5, with D perhaps TRBD1 or TRBD2 (5 bases each). The CDR3 is 14 amino acids. Between the trimmed V and J ends, which lost 0 bases and 2 bases, there was a span of 7 bases. Germline-derived CDR1 and CDR2 are MNHEY and SVGAGI.

The V and J genes are TRBV20-1 and TRBJ2-3, with TRBD2 identical over 9 bases. CDR1 and CDR2 from the germline V gene are DFQATT and SNEGSKA (reference sequence). This CDR3 has 13 amino acids. V lost 6 bases, J lost 1 base, and 2 bases stayed unmatched. The CDR3 DNA reads as TGCAGTGCCCCTAGCGGGGGCACAGATACGCAGTATTTT. It encodes CSAPSGGTDTQYF.

CDR3 sequence (DNA): TGTGCCACCAGGCTCTCCTCGGGTGGAGAGCCACACTATGGCTACACCTTC. Amino acids: CATRLSSGGEPHYGYTF. The gene calls are TRBV15 and TRBJ1-2; no firm D call. CDR1 and CDR2 from the germline V gene are LNHNV and YYDKDF (reference sequence). V lost 6 bases, J lost 3 bases, and 23 bases lay in between. The CDR3 length is 17 residues.

The J gene is TRBJ2-2, the V gene TRBV7-9; no reliable D call. Germline assignment: CDR1 SEHNR and CDR2 FQNEAQ (reference sequence). The length of the CDR3 is 15 residues. V lost 5 bases and J lost 0, with 10 bases in between. This chain's CDR3 is CASSIRAPNTGELFF. The CDR3 nucleotides are TGTGCCAGCAGCATAAGGGCGCCGAACACCGGGGAGCTGTTTTTT.

The V call is TRBV12-3 or TRBV12-4, the J call TRBJ2-6; unclear D gene. The CDR3 has 14 residues. V was clipped by 8 bases and J by 0 bases, with 8 bases between them. The CDR3 sequence: CASSTVSGANVLTF. CDR3 coding DNA: TGTGCCAGCTCGACGGTCTCTGGGGCCAACGTCCTGACTTTC.

For the CDR3, the DNA is TGTGCCAGTAGGGACAGGGGCGGGACTAATGAAAAACTGTTTTTT. It is translated as CASRDRGGTNEKLFF. The rearrangement joins TRBV19 to TRBJ1-4, with 9 bases aligning to TRBD1. The CDR3 loop spans 15 amino acids. Germline CDR1 and CDR2: LNHDA and SQIVND (reference sequence). J gave up 2 bases and V 6 bases, and 4 bases lay outside the gene matches.

This chain uses TRBV7-2 with TRBJ1-2; D is unresolved. The CDR3 totals 12 residues. Germline V gene data show CDR1 as SGHTA and CDR2 as FQGNSA. Trimming cost V 5 bases and J 4 bases, with 8 bases left between them. CDR3 residues: CASSGDGYGYTF. The CDR3 nucleotides read TGTGCCAGCAGCGGGGATGGCTATGGCTACACCTTC.

CDR3 coding DNA: TGTGCCAGCAGTTACTCCAGGAGGGGCAATGAAAAACTGTTTTTT. Translated: CASSYSRRGNEKLFF. J is TRBJ1-4 and V is TRBV6-5, with a possible D match to TRBD1 (5 bases). Germline loops: CDR1 MNHEY, CDR2 SVGAGI. Trimming removed 0 bases from V and 5 bases from J, with 10 bases in between. The CDR3 runs to 15 residues.

Of note for this clonotype: The junction differs from germline at one of its ends, possibly a read error. This chain joins TRBV5-1 and TRBJ1-1, with D unclear. The germline gives CDR1 SGHRS, CDR2 YFSETQ. The CDR3 contains 13 residues. CDR3 bases: TGTGCCAGCAGTCCGGACGGGAACACTGAAGCTTTCTTT. This codes for CASSPDGNTEAFF.

The V and J genes are TRBV12-3 or TRBV12-4 and TRBJ2-1, with 7 bases lining up with TRBD2. The CDR3 is 15 amino acids. J was trimmed by 2 bases and V by 4 bases; bases with no gene match: 5. The DNA for the CDR3 is TGTGCCAGCAGTTATGAGGGAGGGGCCTACAATGAGCAGTTCTTC. Its protein product is CASSYEGGAYNEQFF.

Turning to this clonotype: The junction differs from germline at one of its ends, possibly a read error. DNA of the CDR3: TGTGCCATCGGGGGACCCTCCGGAATAGGCACGGATACGCAGTATTTT. Translating gives CAIGGPSGIGTDTQYF. The chain joins TRBV10-3 to TRBJ2-3; D may be TRBD1 or TRBD2 (5 bases each). The germline V gene encodes CDR1 ENHRY and CDR2 SYGVKD. The CDR3 is made up of 16 amino acids.

The chain uses TRBV5-1 and TRBJ2-7; D could derive from TRBD1 or TRBD2 (5 bases each). The germline V gene has CDR1 SGHRS and CDR2 YFSETQ. Deletions cut 4 bases from V and 7 bases from J, with 18 bases between. The length of the CDR3 is 14 residues. Written as DNA, the CDR3 is TGCGCCAGCAGCCCGGGACGGATTTCTGAGGAGCAGTACTTC. Translated, it gives CASSPGRISEEQYF.

V and J are TRBV12-3 or TRBV12-4 and TRBJ1-5; D is perhaps TRBD1 (5 bases). This CDR3 is built from 12 residues. V shed 3 bases and J shed 7 bases, with 7 bases lying between them. CDR3 sequence (DNA): TGTGCCAGCAGTTTTCAGGGCCAGCCCCAGCATTTT. Translation: CASSFQGQPQHF.

This clonotype has just one count. J is TRBJ1-1 and V is TRBV5-6; no firm D call. V lost 4 bases and J lost 2, with 9 bases in between. Germline V gene data show CDR1 as SGHDT and CDR2 as YYEEEE. The CDR3 is 13 amino acids. CDR3 bases: TGTGCCAGCAGCCGGGTGGGTAACACTGAAGCTTTCTTT. Residues: CASSRVGNTEAFF.

The rearrangement links TRBV20-1 to TRBJ1-5, with D hard to call. The length of the CDR3 is 12 residues. CDR1 DFQATT and CDR2 SNEGSKA come from the germline V gene (reference sequence). The CDR3 reads CSPDRINQPQHF. As DNA, the CDR3 is TGCAGCCCGGATAGGATCAATCAGCCCCAGCATTTT.

This rearrangement joins TRBV2 to TRBJ1-1, with D tentatively TRBD1 (6 bases). Germline V gene data show CDR1 as SNHLY and CDR2 as FYNNEI. V was pared by 4 bases and J by 4 bases, with 22 bases between. CDR3 length: 17 residues. Here the CDR3 reads CASSVIDRPVRSTEAFF. The CDR3 bases are TGTGCCAGCAGTGTTATAGACAGGCCCGTTAGGAGCACTGAAGCTTTCTTT. Variable domain in full (rest from reference TRBV2 and TRBJ1-1): EPEVTQTPSHQVTQMGQEVILRCVPISNHLYFYWYRQILGQKVEFLVSFYNNEISEKSEIFDDQFSVERPDGSNFTLKIRSTKLEDSAMYFCASSVIDRPVRSTEAFFGQGTRLTVV.

This chain links TRBV5-8 with TRBJ1-1, with D perhaps matching TRBD1 (5 bases). Germline V lookup: CDR1 SGHTS, CDR2 YDEGEE. CDR3 size: 13 residues. The V end lost 0 bases, the J end lost 6 bases, and 9 bases lay between the germline ends. The CDR3 nucleotides read TGTGCCAGCAGCTTGGTAGGGGACCCTGAAGCTTTCTTT. Translation gives CASSLVGDPEAFF. The whole variable domain, filled in from reference TRBV5-8 and TRBJ1-1, reads EAGVTQSPTHLIKTRGQQATLRCSPISGHTSVYWYQQALGLGLQFLLWYDEGEERNRGNFPPRFSGRQFPNYSSELNVNALELEDSALYLCASSLVGDPEAFFGQGTRLTVV.

The chain links TRBV2 to TRBJ1-6; no definite D call. The length of the CDR3 is 14 residues. The V end lost 10 bases, the J end lost 0 bases, and 10 bases lay between the germline ends. Germline lookup yields CDR1 SNHLY and CDR2 FYNNEI. In nucleotides, the CDR3 is TGTGCCAACACTTGGGGCTCCTATAATTCACCCCTCCACTTT. This translates into CANTWGSYNSPLHF.

CDR3 amino acids: CASSLAGGNEQYF. The CDR3 nucleotides are TGTGCCAGCAGTTTAGCAGGGGGGAACGAGCAGTACTTC. V usage is TRBV12-3 or TRBV12-4 and J usage is TRBJ2-7; either TRBD1 or TRBD2 may supply D (6 bases each). The germline V and J ends were trimmed by 0 bases and 5 bases, with 8 bases remaining between them. The CDR3 is 13 amino acids.

The chain's CDR3 is CASSYGQIADTEAFF. The CDR3 nucleotides read TGCGCCAGCAGCTATGGACAGATTGCGGACACTGAAGCTTTCTTT. This chain links TRBV5-1 with TRBJ1-1; D is perhaps TRBD1 (6 bases). Trimming removed 3 bases from V and 3 bases from J, with 15 bases in between. Germline V gene data show CDR1 as SGHRS and CDR2 as YFSETQ. The CDR3 has 15 amino acids.

The chain recombines TRBV29-1 with TRBJ1-1; D unclear. The CDR3 covers 14 residues. V lost 2 bases and J 6 bases, leaving 16 bases between the germline ends. Per the germline V gene, CDR1 is SQVTM and CDR2 is ANQGSEA. CDR3 sequence (DNA): TGCAGCGTTGAACGGGCAGCGGGTCGGGCTGAAGCTTTCTTT. Its protein is CSVERAAGRAEAFF. The variable domain in full, with the rest retrieved from reference TRBV29-1 and TRBJ1-1, is SAVISQKPSRDICQRGTSLTIQCQVDSQVTMMFWYRQQPGQSLTLIATANQGSEATYESGFVIDKFPISRPNLTFSTLTVSNMSPEDSSIYLCSVERAAGRAEAFFGQGTRLTVV.

This clonotype has only a few counts. This chain connects TRBV7-9 to TRBJ1-2, with D unresolved. Germline CDR1 SEHNR, CDR2 FQNEAQ (reference sequence). CDR3 length: 12 residues. V was pared by 5 bases and J by 1 base, with 5 bases between. CDR3 protein: CASSPRNYGYTF. The CDR3 DNA reads as TGTGCCAGCAGCCCCCGTAACTATGGCTACACCTTC.

This rearrangement joins TRBV29-1 to TRBJ2-2; a weak D match, TRBD2 (5 bases). V lost 7 bases to trimming and J lost 4 bases, with 16 bases between them. The CDR3 length is 14 residues. The germline V gene encodes CDR1 SQVTM and CDR2 ANQGSEA. The CDR3 region is CSALLSAVTGELFF. In DNA form, the CDR3 reads TGCAGCGCCTTGCTGTCAGCGGTCACCGGGGAGCTGTTTTTT.

This chain connects TRBV5-6 to TRBJ2-5, with a possible D match to TRBD2 (6 bases). CDR1 SGHDT and CDR2 YYEEEE come from the germline V gene. This CDR3 is built from 14 residues. Trimming shortened V by 6 bases and J by 4 bases, and 16 bases separated the two germline ends. The CDR3 loop is CASTRPEGIETQYF. Here the CDR3 DNA reads TGTGCCAGCACCCGCCCGGAGGGGATAGAGACCCAGTACTTC.

The rearrangement uses TRBV7-9 and TRBJ2-3; 8 bases are a match to TRBD1. The junction had 3 bases not matched to a gene; V was cut back by 5 bases and J by 11 bases. CDR1 is SEHNR, CDR2 FQNEAQ, per germline (reference sequence). The CDR3 is 11 amino acids. This CDR3 is CASSVDRVQYF. CDR3 bases: TGTGCCAGCAGCGTGGACAGGGTGCAGTATTTT. The entire variable domain, with the rest obtained from reference TRBV7-9 and TRBJ2-3, is as follows: DTGVSQNPRHKITKRGQNVTFRCDPISEHNRLYWYRQTLGQGPEFLTYFQNEAQLEKSRLLSDRFSAERPKGSFSTLEIQRTEQGDSAMYLCASSVDRVQYFGPGTRLTVL.

The rearrangement uses TRBV20-1 and TRBJ2-1; 10 nucleotides agree with TRBD2. Losses at the gene ends were 3 bases for V and 7 bases for J; bases not matched to a gene: 6. Germline CDR1 reads DFQATT; CDR2 reads SNEGSKA (reference sequence). The CDR3 is made up of 14 amino acids. CDR3 nucleotides: TGCAGTGCTAGTTCGGCTAGCGGGAGAAATGAGCAGTTCTTC. Translating gives CSASSASGRNEQFF.